Presented here are 29 T cell receptor beta chains from one specimen sequenced in a study of shared clonotypes between healthy human individuals. Clones were sequenced by immunoSEQ multiplex PCR, and TCRdb holds only the in-frame ones, with some missing. The table lists millions of clones, 90% to 95% of them singletons, with over 0.12% in the top ten. Material for sequencing was naive CD4+ T cells sorted from blood. Noted subset: CD45RA+ positively selected. Receptors originate from a man between 18 and 35 years old in good health.

V usage is TRBV25-1 and J usage is TRBJ2-3; D is unclear. The CDR3 runs 14 residues. V was clipped by 3 bases and J by 0 bases, with 7 bases between them. Germline lookup yields CDR1 MGHDK and CDR2 SYGVNS. The CDR3 here is CASSDFQSTDTQYF. In DNA form, the CDR3 reads TGTGCCAGCAGTGACTTCCAAAGCACAGATACGCAGTATTTT.

This clone was seen only once. This chain connects TRBV5-5 to TRBJ2-3, with 9 bases fitting TRBD1. The trim removed 3 bases at V and 4 bases at J, leaving 9 bases unmatched. The CDR3 totals 16 residues. The germline V gene encodes CDR1 SGHKS and CDR2 YYEKEE (reference sequence). CDR3 coding DNA: TGTGCCAGCAGCTCACCCGGGACAGGGACCGCAGATACGCAGTATTTT. This codes for CASSSPGTGTADTQYF.

This chain connects TRBV5-1 to TRBJ1-3, with 12 positions matching TRBD1. The V gene end was trimmed by 4 bases and the J gene end by 4 bases; junction bases not matched to a gene: 9. This CDR3 is 17 amino acids long. CDR1 is SGHRS and CDR2 is YFSETQ in the germline V gene. The CDR3 loop reads CASSHPGQGASGNTIYF. The CDR3 bases are TGCGCCAGCAGCCATCCGGGACAGGGGGCCTCCGGAAACACCATATATTTT.

The chain has TRBV19 and TRBJ2-2; D unclear. Germline values: CDR1 LNHDA, CDR2 SQIVND (reference sequence). This CDR3 region has 15 residues. V dropped 3 bases and J dropped 2 bases, with 10 bases sitting between them. The CDR3 loop reads CASSIGLQNTGELFF. The CDR3 nucleotides are TGTGCCAGTAGTATCGGCCTTCAAAACACCGGGGAGCTGTTTTTT.

The chain uses TRBV14 and TRBJ2-3; perhaps TRBD2 as D (6 bases). This CDR3 spans 14 amino acids. Trimming removed 4 bases from V and 4 bases from J, with 12 bases in between. Per the germline V gene, CDR1 is SGHDN and CDR2 is FVKESK. CDR3 coding DNA: TGTGCCAGCAGCCTGGGACCGGGGGCAGATACGCAGTATTTT. It yields the protein CASSLGPGADTQYF.

The DNA of the CDR3 is TGTGCCAGCAGTTTAAGGGGATGGGGTGACAGGAGAGAGCAGTTCTTC. Its protein is CASSLRGWGDRREQFF. The chain carries TRBV27 and TRBJ2-1, with D possibly matching TRBD1 (6 bases). The V gene lost 2 bases and the J gene lost 10 bases, with 21 bases spanning the gap. The length of the CDR3 is 16 residues. CDR1 is MNHEY and CDR2 is SMNVEV in the germline V gene (reference sequence).

The chain carries TRBV7-9 and TRBJ1-2; D is possibly TRBD1 (6 bases). Germline CDR1 SEHNR, CDR2 FQNEAQ (reference sequence). The germline V and J ends were trimmed by 5 bases and 4 bases, with 17 bases remaining between them. The length of the CDR3 is 15 residues. CDR3 in amino acids: CASSAQGNLAYGYTF. For the CDR3, the DNA is TGTGCCAGCAGCGCACAGGGAAACTTGGCCTATGGCTACACCTTC.

Worth noting for this clone: This clone may be a read error of a much larger clone one base away. The rearrangement joins TRBV7-8 to TRBJ1-1, with no clear D. In germline, CDR1 is SGHVS, CDR2 FQNEAQ. V was trimmed by 2 bases and J by 2 bases, leaving 0 bases between them. The CDR3 has 11 amino acids. The CDR3 DNA sequence: TGTGCCAGCAGCTTAAACACTGAAGCTTTCTTT. This encodes CASSLNTEAFF.

The CDR3 reads CAWSVRTSGRESYEQYF. The CDR3 DNA sequence: TGTGCCTGGAGTGTACGGACTAGCGGGAGGGAGTCCTACGAGCAGTACTTC. This chain joins TRBV30 and TRBJ2-7, with 15 bases identical to TRBD2. This CDR3 spans 17 amino acids. The germline V gene has CDR1 GTSNPN and CDR2 SVGIG (reference sequence). The V gene end was trimmed by 0 bases and the J gene end by 1 base; junction bases not matched to a gene: 4.

The genes are TRBV5-1 and TRBJ2-7, with TRBD1 matching over 7 bases. From germline, CDR1 is SGHRS and CDR2 YFSETQ. The CDR3 extends over 17 amino acids. J was trimmed by 0 bases and V by 0 bases; bases with no gene match: 9. The CDR3 sequence: CASSLARDSPSSYEQYF. As DNA, the CDR3 is TGCGCCAGCAGCTTGGCCAGGGACAGCCCCTCCTCCTACGAGCAGTACTTC.

The chain carries TRBV10-3 and TRBJ1-6; D remains unclear. The CDR3 runs to 12 residues. V lost 7 bases and J lost 10, with 11 bases in between. The germline V gene encodes CDR1 ENHRY and CDR2 SYGVKD. The CDR3 nucleotides are TGTGCCATCAATGGGGTTGGGTCACCCCTCCACTTT. Protein: CAINGVGSPLHF.

V gene TRBV2 combines with J gene TRBJ2-3, with D possibly TRBD2 on 6 matching bases. The CDR3 has 14 amino acids. Per the germline V gene, CDR1 is SNHLY and CDR2 is FYNNEI. The V and J ends lost 6 bases and 4 bases respectively, with 14 bases between them. The CDR3 DNA reads as TGTGCCAGCAGGGAGACTAGTGGGCCAGATACGCAGTATTTT. Translated, it gives CASRETSGPDTQYF.

This CDR3 reads CASSYRVAGIGEQYF. The CDR3 DNA follows: TGTGCCAGCAGCTACCGGGTCGCGGGAATAGGCGAGCAGTACTTC. The J gene is TRBJ2-7, the V gene TRBV7-9, with a weak D call TRBD2 (6 bases). CDR1 SEHNR and CDR2 FQNEAQ come from the germline V gene (reference sequence). Deletions cut 4 bases from V and 6 bases from J, with 19 bases between. This CDR3 has 15 amino acids.

The CDR3 region has the DNA TGTGCCAGCACCGCTCGGACTAGCGGGAGGTCCTCCTACAATGAGCAGTTCTTC. As protein: CASTARTSGRSSYNEQFF. The V call is TRBV2, the J call TRBJ2-1; 14 positions agree with TRBD2. J gave up 0 bases and V 7 bases, and 8 bases lay outside the gene matches. The CDR3 loop spans 18 amino acids. From germline, CDR1 is SNHLY and CDR2 FYNNEI.

This chain joins TRBV6-1 and TRBJ2-1; 12 bases match TRBD2. Germline V gene data show CDR1 as MNHNS and CDR2 as SASEGT. Trimming at V came to 8 bases and at J to 4 bases, leaving 6 bases not matched to a gene. The CDR3 has 15 amino acids. This chain's CDR3 is CASGSSGGAYNEQFF. In nucleotides, the CDR3 is TGTGCCAGCGGCTCTAGCGGGGGGGCTTACAATGAGCAGTTCTTC.

The V and J genes are TRBV7-9 and TRBJ2-5; 7 bases are shared with TRBD2. The J segment lost 3 bases and the V segment lost 5 bases, leaving 12 bases of the junction unmatched. Per germline, CDR1 SEHNR and CDR2 FQNEAQ (reference sequence). The CDR3 consists of 16 residues. The CDR3 coding sequence is TGTGCCAGCAGCCCGCTTGGGGCCGCGGGGGAAGAGACCCAGTACTTC. It translates to CASSPLGAAGEETQYF.

The chain links TRBV5-1 to TRBJ2-2; maybe TRBD2 (5 bases). V was trimmed by 0 bases and J by 6 bases, leaving 12 bases between them. CDR3 length: 15 residues. The germline gives CDR1 SGHRS, CDR2 YFSETQ. The CDR3 protein is CASSLEGVNSGELFF. The CDR3 coding sequence is TGCGCCAGCAGCTTGGAGGGAGTAAATTCCGGGGAGCTGTTTTTT.

This clone was seen once. The V call is TRBV7-2, the J call TRBJ1-2, with D possibly TRBD1 on 6 matching bases. The CDR3 sequence is 15 residues long. From germline, CDR1 is SGHTA and CDR2 FQGNSA. V lost 4 bases to trimming and J lost 6 bases, with 18 bases between them. This CDR3 reads CASSSNRVGEDGYTF. CDR3 DNA sequence: TGTGCCAGCAGCTCAAACAGGGTAGGGGAGGATGGCTACACCTTC.

J is TRBJ2-5 and V is TRBV10-3; TRBD2 is a possible D gene (5 bases). The CDR3 consists of 14 residues. V was cut by 2 bases and J by 7 bases, with 14 bases left in between. Germline-derived CDR1 and CDR2 are ENHRY and SYGVKD. The CDR3: CAISEGAGAGTQYF. The CDR3, as DNA: TGTGCCATCAGTGAGGGTGCGGGCGCAGGGACCCAGTACTTC.

The chain uses TRBV6-6 and TRBJ2-7, with TRBD1 matching 10 bases. The junction had 4 bases not matched to a gene; V was cut back by 8 bases and J by 0 bases. The length of the CDR3 is 14 residues. CDR1 and CDR2 (germline): MNHNY, SVGAGI (reference sequence). The chain's CDR3 is CASCRTGGSYEQYF. As DNA, the CDR3 is TGTGCCAGCTGCCGGACAGGGGGCTCCTACGAGCAGTACTTC.

This chain links TRBV7-8 with TRBJ2-1, with no clear D. Trimming took 0 bases from V and 7 from J, leaving 10 bases between them. Germline V gene data show CDR1 as SGHVS and CDR2 as FQNEAQ. This CDR3 has 14 residues. Here the CDR3 DNA reads TGTGCCAGCAGCTTAGCCCTTCCTGGGAATGAGCAGTTCTTC. It yields the protein CASSLALPGNEQFF.

The chain has TRBV28 and TRBJ2-5; 8 bases map to TRBD1. The germline CDR1 and CDR2 sequences are MDHEN and SYDVKM. The length of the CDR3 is 16 residues. Unmatched junction bases numbered 6, after V lost 1 base and J lost 2 bases. The CDR3 sequence: CASSLSGTGRQETQYF. The CDR3 DNA sequence: TGTGCCAGCAGTTTATCCGGGACAGGCCGGCAAGAGACCCAGTACTTC.

The V call is TRBV7-2, the J call TRBJ2-7; possibly TRBD1 or TRBD2 for D (5 bases each). The CDR3 has 13 amino acids. Germline V lookup: CDR1 SGHTA, CDR2 FQGNSA. Between the trimmed V and J ends, which lost 5 bases and 6 bases, there was a span of 14 bases. The CDR3 reads CASSPSNGGEQYF. The DNA for the CDR3 is TGTGCCAGCAGCCCGTCGAATGGGGGCGAGCAGTACTTC.

The chain couples TRBV29-1 to TRBJ2-1; the D is unclear. This CDR3 contains 14 residues. V lost 4 bases to trimming and J lost 0 bases, with 10 bases between them. Looked up from germline, CDR1 is SQVTM and CDR2 is ANQGSEA. The CDR3 DNA reads TGCAGCGTTGTCCCGGGCAGCTCCTACAATGAGCAGTTCTTC. Translating gives CSVVPGSSYNEQFF.

V usage is TRBV27 and J usage is TRBJ1-4, with D uncertain. V lost 6 bases to trimming and J lost 8 bases, with 22 bases between them. The CDR3 extends over 16 amino acids. Per germline, CDR1 MNHEY and CDR2 SMNVEV (reference sequence). CDR3 nucleotide sequence: TGTGCCAGCAGCTTACCCCCAGGTCCCCCCCAGGAAAAACTGTTTTTT. It translates to CASSLPPGPPQEKLFF. Full variable domain (remainder filled in from reference TRBV27 and TRBJ1-4): EAQVTQNPRYLITVTGKKLTVTCSQNMNHEYMSWYRQDPGLGLRQIYYSMNVEVTDKGDVPEGYKVSRKEKRNFPLILESPSPNQTSLYFCASSLPPGPPQEKLFFGSGTQLSVL.

This chain connects TRBV2 to TRBJ2-7; D gene uncertain. Germline CDR1 is SNHLY and CDR2 is FYNNEI. V was cut by 0 bases and J by 0 bases, with 12 bases left in between. CDR3 size: 16 residues. The CDR3 DNA sequence: TGTGCCAGCAGTGAAGCCCGGCAGGTTCTCTCCTACGAGCAGTACTTC. It encodes CASSEARQVLSYEQYF.

Comments on this clone: Other DNA sequences in the sample encode the same CDR3. The chain uses TRBV5-1 and TRBJ2-3; D perhaps matches TRBD2 (6 bases). The CDR3 is 14 residues long. The germline gives CDR1 SGHRS, CDR2 YFSETQ. V was shortened by 4 bases and J by 0 bases, with 9 bases between the two germline ends. The CDR3 reads CASSGGSSTDTQYF. CDR3 nucleotide sequence: TGCGCCAGCAGCGGGGGGTCCAGCACAGATACGCAGTATTTT.

As to this clone: The sample carries other DNA sequences with the same CDR3. The chain carries TRBV9 and TRBJ2-1; D gene ambiguous. Germline V CDR1 and CDR2: SGDLS, YYNGEE. This CDR3 has 13 residues. V was cut by 2 bases and J by 3 bases, with 6 bases left in between. The CDR3 DNA reads TGTGCCAGCAGCGTCGCTAGCTACAATGAGCAGTTCTTC. Translation gives CASSVASYNEQFF.

J is TRBJ1-1 and V is TRBV18; D is unclear. The CDR3 is 16 residues long. Per the germline V gene, CDR1 is KGHSH and CDR2 is LQKENI. The germline V and J ends were trimmed by 0 bases and 1 base, with 12 bases remaining between them. Here the CDR3 reads CASSPPGSGQNTEAFF. For the CDR3, the DNA is TGTGCCAGCTCACCACCGGGTTCGGGCCAGAACACTGAAGCTTTCTTT.